This entry concerns a single T cell receptor beta chain. Antigen unknown. The sample originates from a study of Ad26.COV2.S vaccination and SARS-CoV-2 variants. The study, taken as a whole, reports: Vaccine recipients and placebo recipients showed similar non-spike TCR breadth.

CDR3 length: 15 amino acids. Germline-derived CDR1 and CDR2 are SEHNR and FQNEAQ (reference sequence). J lost 5 bases, V lost 5 bases, and 10 bases had no gene match. The treatment here: over 15 received Ad26.COV2.S at low or high dose, single or two shots; 5 received placebo; per-sample allocation not given. Day 63 after the first vaccine or placebo injection was the time point for sampling. The study used a vaccine consisting of an Ad26 vector that expressed Wuhan-strain SARS-CoV-2 spike. Method: immunoSEQ multiplex PCR; TCRdb's copy keeps in-frame clones and lacks some. The sample carries about 350,000 clones, around 89% recorded once.

The receptor comes from a person aged 18-65 years who received the Ad26.COV2.S COVID-19 vaccine or a placebo. This specimen consisted of peripheral blood, obtained in a trial of Ad26.COV2.S vaccine versus placebo. This chain joins TRBV7-9 and TRBJ2-5, with 8 bases aligning to TRBD1. For the CDR3, the DNA is TGTGCCAGCAGCCCGAAAGGACAGGGTGTTGAGACCCAGTACTTC. Translation: CASSPKGQGVETQYF.